These T cell receptor beta chains were read from a single sample in a study of blood T cell repertoires in COVID-19. Sequencing used immunoSEQ multiplex PCR; TCRdb keeps in-frame clones, though not all of them. The sample lists under 250,000 clones, roughly 80% occurring once. The sequenced material came from peripheral blood. These receptors were obtained from a woman in her 70s with COVID-19, enrolled during active disease. CDR3s include the opening cysteine and the closing phenylalanine or tryptophan.

V gene: TRBV3-1/TRBV3-2; J gene: TRBJ1-1; CDR3 protein: CASSQAQMRAFF
V gene: TRBV6-4; J gene: TRBJ2-7; CDR3 protein: CASSDPGLGYEQYF
V gene: TRBV18; J gene: TRBJ1-1; CDR3 protein: CASSQGPDAEAFF
V gene: TRBV28; J gene: TRBJ2-2; CDR3 protein: CASSFTDRVAGELFF
V gene: TRBV6-6; J gene: TRBJ1-6; CDR3 protein: CASSRGPGVVENSPLHF
V gene: TRBV6-6; J gene: TRBJ1-4; CDR3 protein: CASSYFPGQGEKLFF
V gene: TRBV3-1/TRBV3-2; J gene: TRBJ2-5; CDR3 protein: CASSQGGGRGEETQYF
V gene: TRBV5-4; J gene: TRBJ2-7; CDR3 protein: CASSLTVSSYEQYF
V gene: TRBV6-5; J gene: TRBJ2-3; CDR3 protein: CASRNGAGVPDTQYF
V gene: TRBV7-9; J gene: TRBJ2-7; CDR3 protein: CASSLGGVYEQYF
V gene: TRBV5-1; J gene: TRBJ2-7; CDR3 protein: CASSTGQGAYEQYF
V gene: TRBV28; J gene: TRBJ1-2; CDR3 protein: CASSLGLNYGYTF
V gene: TRBV5-1; J gene: TRBJ1-1; CDR3 protein: CASSLELDSTEAFF
V gene: TRBV10-3; J gene: TRBJ1-1; CDR3 protein: CAISVRGEEEAFF
V gene: TRBV18; J gene: TRBJ1-2; CDR3 protein: CASSPVTGEVYGYTF
V gene: TRBV9; J gene: TRBJ2-2; CDR3 protein: CASSVGTSGSVRMAGELFF
V gene: TRBV7-2; J gene: TRBJ2-5; CDR3 protein: CASSLRQGRETQYF